The sequence of this T cell receptor beta chain was determined in a study of shared clonotypes between healthy human individuals. General study findings and limits: Generation probability values for non-shared clonotypes were lower than those for clonotypes shared by all four donors.

Deep level was the assay's run setting. Study processing details: From ImmunoSEQ came sequences covering only the junction and carrying no quality scores, so filtering differed. The protocol was immunoSEQ multiplex PCR, while the TCRdb copy is restricted to in-frame clones and leaves out a portion. V and J calls plus clone size are reproduced from that table; the DNA served to infer D and trimming. The sample holds approximately 2.5 million clones, more than 85% seen once. Germline V gene sequence: CDR1 SGHNT, CDR2 YYREEE (reference sequence). This CDR3 spans 16 amino acids. V gave up 3 bases and J gave up 0 bases; unmatched junction bases: 7. Among the donors, all were Caucasian adults who lived in Nashville, Tennessee. On this clone itself: Its antigen is as yet unknown.

The TCR sequence derives from a young man in good health. Some clones in this sample may be carry-over from other donors' samples. The V gene is TRBV5-4, the J gene TRBJ1-2, with TRBD1 matching over 8 bases. Material: naive CD4+ T cells from PBMCs. The subset was: CD45RA+ positively selected. The CDR3 spells CASSSGQVATNYGYTF. The CDR3 DNA sequence: TGTGCCAGCAGCTCGGGACAGGTGGCAACTAACTATGGCTACACCTTC.